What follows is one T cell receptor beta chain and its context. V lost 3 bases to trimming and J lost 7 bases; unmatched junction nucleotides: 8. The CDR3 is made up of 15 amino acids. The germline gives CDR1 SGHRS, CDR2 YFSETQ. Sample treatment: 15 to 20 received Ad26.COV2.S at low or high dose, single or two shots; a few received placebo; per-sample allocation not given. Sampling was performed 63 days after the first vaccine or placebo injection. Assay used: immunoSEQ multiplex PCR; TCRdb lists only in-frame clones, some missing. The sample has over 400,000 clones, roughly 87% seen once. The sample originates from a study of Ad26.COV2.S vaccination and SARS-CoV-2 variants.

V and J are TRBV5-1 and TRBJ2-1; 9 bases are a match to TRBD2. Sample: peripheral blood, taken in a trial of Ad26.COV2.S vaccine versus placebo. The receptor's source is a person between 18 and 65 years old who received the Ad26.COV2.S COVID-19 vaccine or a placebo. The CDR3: CASSWNSGSGNEQFF. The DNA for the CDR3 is TGCGCCAGCAGCTGGAATAGCGGGAGTGGGAATGAGCAGTTCTTC. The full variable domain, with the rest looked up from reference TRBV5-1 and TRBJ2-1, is KAGVTQTPRYLIKTRGQQVTLSCSPISGHRSVSWYQQTPGQGLQFLFEYFSETQRNKGNFPGRFSGRQFSNSRSEMNVSTLELGDSALYLCASSWNSGSGNEQFFGPGTRLTVL.